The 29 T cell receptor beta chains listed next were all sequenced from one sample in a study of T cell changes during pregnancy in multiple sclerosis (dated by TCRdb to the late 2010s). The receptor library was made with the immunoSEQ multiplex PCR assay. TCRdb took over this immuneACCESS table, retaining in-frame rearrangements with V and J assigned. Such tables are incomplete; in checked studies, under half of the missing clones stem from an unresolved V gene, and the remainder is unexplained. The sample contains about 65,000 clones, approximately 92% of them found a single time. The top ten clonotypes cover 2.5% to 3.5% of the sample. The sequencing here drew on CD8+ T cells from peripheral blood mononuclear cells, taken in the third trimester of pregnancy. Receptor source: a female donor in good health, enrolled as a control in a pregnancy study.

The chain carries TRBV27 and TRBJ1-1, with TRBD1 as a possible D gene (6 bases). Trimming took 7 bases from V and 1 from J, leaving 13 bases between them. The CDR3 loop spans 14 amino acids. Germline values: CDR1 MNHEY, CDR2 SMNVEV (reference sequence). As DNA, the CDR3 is TGTGCCAGCAAGTCGGGGGGCGGGAACACTGAAGCTTTCTTT. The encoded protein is CASKSGGGNTEAFF.

The CDR3 coding sequence is TGCGCCAGCAGCCAAGTATCAGGGACAGCGAACACTGAAGCTTTCTTT. Encoded protein: CASSQVSGTANTEAFF. V usage is TRBV4-1 and J usage is TRBJ1-1, with TRBD1 identical over 7 bases. Trimming removed 1 base from V and 1 base from J; junction bases left unmatched: 6. Germline CDR1 is MGHRA and CDR2 is YSYEKL. This CDR3 comprises 16 residues.

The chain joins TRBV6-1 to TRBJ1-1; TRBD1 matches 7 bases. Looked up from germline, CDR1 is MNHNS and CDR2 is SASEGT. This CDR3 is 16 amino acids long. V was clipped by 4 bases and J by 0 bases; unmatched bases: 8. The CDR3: CASSGLTGFLNTEAFF. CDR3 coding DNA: TGTGCCAGCAGTGGATTGACAGGGTTTCTGAACACTGAAGCTTTCTTT.

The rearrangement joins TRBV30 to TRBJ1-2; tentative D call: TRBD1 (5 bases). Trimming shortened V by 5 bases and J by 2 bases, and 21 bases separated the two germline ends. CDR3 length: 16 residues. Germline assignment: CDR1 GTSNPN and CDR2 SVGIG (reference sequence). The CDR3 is CAWDDGIGGMNYGYTF. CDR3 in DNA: TGTGCCTGGGATGACGGGATCGGGGGAATGAACTATGGCTACACCTTC.

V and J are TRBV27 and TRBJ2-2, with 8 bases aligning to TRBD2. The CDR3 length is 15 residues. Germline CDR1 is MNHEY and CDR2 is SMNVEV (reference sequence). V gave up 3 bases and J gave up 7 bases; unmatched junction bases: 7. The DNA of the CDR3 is TGTGCCAGCAGTTTCGGGGGGGCCGGGGTCGGGGAGCTGTTTTTT. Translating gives CASSFGGAGVGELFF.

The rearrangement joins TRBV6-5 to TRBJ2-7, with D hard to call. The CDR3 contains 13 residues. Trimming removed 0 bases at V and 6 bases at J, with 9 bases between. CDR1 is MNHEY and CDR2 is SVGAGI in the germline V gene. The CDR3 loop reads CASSYSVGGEQYF. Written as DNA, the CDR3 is TGTGCCAGCAGTTACTCGGTCGGTGGCGAGCAGTACTTC.

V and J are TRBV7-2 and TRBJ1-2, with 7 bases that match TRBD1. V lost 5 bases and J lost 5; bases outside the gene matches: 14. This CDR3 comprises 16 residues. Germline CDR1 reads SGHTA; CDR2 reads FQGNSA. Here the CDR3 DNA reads TGTGCCAGCAGCAGAAGTTTGACAGGGCGGTTGTATGGCTACACCTTC. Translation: CASSRSLTGRLYGYTF. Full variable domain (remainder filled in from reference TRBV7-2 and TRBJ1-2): GAGVSQSPSNKVTEKGKDVELRCDPISGHTALYWYRQSLGQGLEFLIYFQGNSAPDKSGLPSDRFSAERTGGSVSTLTIQRTQQEDSAVYLCASSRSLTGRLYGYTFGSGTRLTVV.

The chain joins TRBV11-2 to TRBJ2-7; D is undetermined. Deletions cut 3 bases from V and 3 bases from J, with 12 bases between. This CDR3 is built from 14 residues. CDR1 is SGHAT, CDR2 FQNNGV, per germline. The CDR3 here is CASSFAKYSYEQYF. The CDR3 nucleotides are TGTGCCAGCAGCTTCGCGAAATATAGCTACGAGCAGTACTTC.

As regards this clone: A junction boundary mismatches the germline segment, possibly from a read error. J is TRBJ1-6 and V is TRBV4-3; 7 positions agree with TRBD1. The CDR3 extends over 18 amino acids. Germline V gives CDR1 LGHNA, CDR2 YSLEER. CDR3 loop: CASIQSYIQGVSNSPLHF. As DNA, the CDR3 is TGCGCCAGCATCCAATCCTACATCCAGGGGGTTTCTAATTCACCCCTCCACTTT.

The CDR3 here is CATSRDLRDRVQNEQFF. CDR3 sequence (DNA): TGTGCCACCAGCAGAGATCTGAGGGACAGGGTCCAAAATGAGCAGTTCTTC. J is TRBJ2-1 and V is TRBV15, with 9 bases identical to TRBD1. The CDR3 is 17 amino acids. Germline V gives CDR1 LNHNV, CDR2 YYDKDF (reference sequence). J gave up 7 bases and V 0 bases, and 10 bases lay outside the gene matches.

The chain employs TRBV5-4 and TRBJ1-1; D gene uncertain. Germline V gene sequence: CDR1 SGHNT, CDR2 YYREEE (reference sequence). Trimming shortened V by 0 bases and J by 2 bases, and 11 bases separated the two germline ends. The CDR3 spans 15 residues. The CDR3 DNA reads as TGTGCCAGCAGCTTGGGTGGGGAGGGAAACACTGAAGCTTTCTTT. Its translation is CASSLGGEGNTEAFF.

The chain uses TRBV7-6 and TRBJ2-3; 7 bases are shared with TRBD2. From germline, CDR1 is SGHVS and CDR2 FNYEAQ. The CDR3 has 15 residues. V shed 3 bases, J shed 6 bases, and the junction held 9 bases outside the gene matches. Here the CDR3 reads CASSFTRTRSDTQYF. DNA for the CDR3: TGTGCCAGCAGCTTCACTCGGACTAGGAGTGATACGCAGTATTTT. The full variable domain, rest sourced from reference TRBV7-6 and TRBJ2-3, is GAGVSQSPRYKVTKRGQDVALRCDPISGHVSLYWYRQALGQGPEFLTYFNYEAQQDKSGLPNDRFSAERPEGSISTLTIQRTEQRDSAMYRCASSFTRTRSDTQYFGPGTRLTVL.

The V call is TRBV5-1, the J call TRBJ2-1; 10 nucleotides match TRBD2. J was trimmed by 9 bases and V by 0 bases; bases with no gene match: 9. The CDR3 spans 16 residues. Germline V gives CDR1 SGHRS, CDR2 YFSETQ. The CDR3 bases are TGCGCCAGCAGCTTGGAAGCAAGCGGGGGGGCCCCTGAGCAGTTCTTC. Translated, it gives CASSLEASGGAPEQFF.

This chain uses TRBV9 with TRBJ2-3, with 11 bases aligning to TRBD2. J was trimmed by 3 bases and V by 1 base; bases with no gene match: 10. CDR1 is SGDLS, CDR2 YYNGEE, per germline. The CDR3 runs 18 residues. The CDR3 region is CASSVPSSGGAETDTQYF. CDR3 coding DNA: TGTGCCAGCAGCGTACCAAGTAGCGGGGGGGCCGAGACAGATACGCAGTATTTT.

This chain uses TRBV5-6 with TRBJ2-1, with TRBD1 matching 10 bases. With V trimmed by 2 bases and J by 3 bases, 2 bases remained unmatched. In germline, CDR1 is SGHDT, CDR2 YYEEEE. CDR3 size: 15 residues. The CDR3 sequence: CASSLDRGLYNEQFF. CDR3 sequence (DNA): TGTGCCAGCAGCTTAGACAGGGGGCTCTACAATGAGCAGTTCTTC.

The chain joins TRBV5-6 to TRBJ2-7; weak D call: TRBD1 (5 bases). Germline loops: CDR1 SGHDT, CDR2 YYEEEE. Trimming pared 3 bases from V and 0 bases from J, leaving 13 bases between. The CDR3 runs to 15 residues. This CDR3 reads CASSSMTETSYEQYF. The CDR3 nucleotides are TGTGCCAGCAGCTCGATGACAGAGACCTCCTACGAGCAGTACTTC.

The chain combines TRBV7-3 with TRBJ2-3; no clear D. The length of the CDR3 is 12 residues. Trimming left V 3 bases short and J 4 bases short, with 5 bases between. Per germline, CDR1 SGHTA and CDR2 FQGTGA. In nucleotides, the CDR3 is TGTGCCAGCAGCTTGAGTGCAGATACGCAGTATTTT. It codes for CASSLSADTQYF.

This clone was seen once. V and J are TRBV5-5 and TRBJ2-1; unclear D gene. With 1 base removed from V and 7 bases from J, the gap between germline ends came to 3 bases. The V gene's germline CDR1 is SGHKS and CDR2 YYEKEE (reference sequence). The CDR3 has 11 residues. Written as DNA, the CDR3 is TGTGCCAGCAGCTTGTCGAATGAGCAGTTCTTC. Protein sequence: CASSLSNEQFF.

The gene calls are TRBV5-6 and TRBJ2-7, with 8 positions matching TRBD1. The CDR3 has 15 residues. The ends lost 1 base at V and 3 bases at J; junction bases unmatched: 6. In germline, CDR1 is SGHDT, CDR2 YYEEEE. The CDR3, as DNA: TGTGCCAGCAGCTTGAAGACAGGGGCAAGCTACGAGCAGTACTTC. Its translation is CASSLKTGASYEQYF.

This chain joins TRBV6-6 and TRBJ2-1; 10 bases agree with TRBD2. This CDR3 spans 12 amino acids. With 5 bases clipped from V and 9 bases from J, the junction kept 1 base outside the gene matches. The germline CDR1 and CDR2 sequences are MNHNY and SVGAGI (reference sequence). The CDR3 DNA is TGTGCCAGCAGTGGGACTAGCGCTGAGCAGTTCTTC. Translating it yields CASSGTSAEQFF.

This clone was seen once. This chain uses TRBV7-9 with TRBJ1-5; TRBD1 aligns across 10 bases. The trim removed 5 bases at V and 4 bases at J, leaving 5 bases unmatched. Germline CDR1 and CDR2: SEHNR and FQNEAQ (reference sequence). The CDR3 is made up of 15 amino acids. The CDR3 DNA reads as TGTGCCAGCAGCCGACAGGGGGCCTTAAATCAGCCCCAGCATTTT. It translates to CASSRQGALNQPQHF. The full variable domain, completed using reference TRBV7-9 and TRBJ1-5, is DTGVSQNPRHKITKRGQNVTFRCDPISEHNRLYWYRQTLGQGPEFLTYFQNEAQLEKSRLLSDRFSAERPKGSFSTLEIQRTEQGDSAMYLCASSRQGALNQPQHFGDGTRLSIL.

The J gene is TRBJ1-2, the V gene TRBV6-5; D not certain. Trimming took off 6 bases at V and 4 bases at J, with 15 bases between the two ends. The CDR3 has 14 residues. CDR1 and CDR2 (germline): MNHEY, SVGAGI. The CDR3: CASSPYLSSYGYTF. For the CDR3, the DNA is TGTGCCAGCAGCCCCTACCTGAGCTCCTATGGCTACACCTTC.

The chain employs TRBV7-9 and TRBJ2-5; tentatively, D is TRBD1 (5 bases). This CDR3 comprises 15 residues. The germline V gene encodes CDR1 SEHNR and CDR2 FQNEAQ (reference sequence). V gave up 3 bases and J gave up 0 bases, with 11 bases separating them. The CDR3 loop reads CASSFPTVHQETQYF. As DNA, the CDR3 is TGTGCCAGCAGCTTCCCGACAGTGCACCAAGAGACCCAGTACTTC.

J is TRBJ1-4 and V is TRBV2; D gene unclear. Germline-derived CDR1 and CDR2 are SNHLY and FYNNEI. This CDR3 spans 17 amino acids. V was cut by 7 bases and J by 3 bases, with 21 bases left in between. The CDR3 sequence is CASTSDTGRGSNEKLFF. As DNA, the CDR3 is TGTGCCAGCACTTCAGACACCGGTCGCGGGTCTAATGAAAAACTGTTTTTT.

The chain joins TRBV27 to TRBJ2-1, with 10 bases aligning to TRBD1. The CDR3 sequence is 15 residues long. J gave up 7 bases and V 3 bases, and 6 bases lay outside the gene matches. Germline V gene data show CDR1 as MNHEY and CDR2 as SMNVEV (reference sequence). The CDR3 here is CASSLGTGVRNEQFF. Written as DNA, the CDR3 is TGTGCCAGCAGTTTGGGGACAGGGGTCCGGAATGAGCAGTTCTTC.

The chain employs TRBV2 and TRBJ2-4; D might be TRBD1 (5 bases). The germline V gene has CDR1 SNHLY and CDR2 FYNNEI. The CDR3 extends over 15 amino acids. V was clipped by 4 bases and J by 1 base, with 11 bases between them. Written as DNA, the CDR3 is TGTGCCAGCAGTGTCAGGGCGTCGGCCAAAAACATTCAGTACTTC. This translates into CASSVRASAKNIQYF.

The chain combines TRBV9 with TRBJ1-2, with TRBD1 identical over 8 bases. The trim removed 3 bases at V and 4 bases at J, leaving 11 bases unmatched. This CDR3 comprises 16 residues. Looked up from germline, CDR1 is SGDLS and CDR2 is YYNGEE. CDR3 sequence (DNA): TGTGCCAGCAGCGGGACAGGGTTTGGAAGGACCTATGGCTACACCTTC. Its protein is CASSGTGFGRTYGYTF.

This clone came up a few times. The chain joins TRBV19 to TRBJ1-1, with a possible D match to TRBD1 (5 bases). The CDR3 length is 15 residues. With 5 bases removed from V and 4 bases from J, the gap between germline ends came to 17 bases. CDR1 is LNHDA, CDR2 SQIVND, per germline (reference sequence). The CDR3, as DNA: TGTGCCAGTAGTCTATTGGGGGGAGGCGGCACTGAAGCTTTCTTT. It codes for CASSLLGGGGTEAFF.

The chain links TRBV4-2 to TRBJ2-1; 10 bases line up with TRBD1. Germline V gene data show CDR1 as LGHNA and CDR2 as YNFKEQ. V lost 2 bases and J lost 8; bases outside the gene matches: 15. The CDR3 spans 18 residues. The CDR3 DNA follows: TGTGCCAGCAGCCAAAAGAAAACCGGGACAGGGGATGTGCATGAGCAGTTCTTC. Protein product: CASSQKKTGTGDVHEQFF.